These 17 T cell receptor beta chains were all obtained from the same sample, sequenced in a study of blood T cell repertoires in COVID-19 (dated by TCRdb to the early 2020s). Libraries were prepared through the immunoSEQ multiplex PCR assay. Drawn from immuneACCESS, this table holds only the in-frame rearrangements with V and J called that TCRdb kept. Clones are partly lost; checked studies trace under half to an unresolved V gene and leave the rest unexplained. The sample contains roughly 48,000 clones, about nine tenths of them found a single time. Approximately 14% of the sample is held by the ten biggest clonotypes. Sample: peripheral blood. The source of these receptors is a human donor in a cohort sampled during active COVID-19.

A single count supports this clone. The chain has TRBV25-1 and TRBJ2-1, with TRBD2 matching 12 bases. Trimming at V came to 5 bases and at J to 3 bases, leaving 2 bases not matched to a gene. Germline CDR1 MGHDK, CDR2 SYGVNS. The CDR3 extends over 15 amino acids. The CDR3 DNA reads TGTGCCAGCAGTTCTAGCGGGGGGGGCTACAATGAGCAGTTCTTC. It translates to CASSSSGGGYNEQFF.

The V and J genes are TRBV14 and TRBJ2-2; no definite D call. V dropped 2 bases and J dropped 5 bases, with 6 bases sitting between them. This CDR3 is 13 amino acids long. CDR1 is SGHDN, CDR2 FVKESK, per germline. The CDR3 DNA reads TGTGCCAGCAGCCAAATTCGGACCGGGGAGCTGTTTTTT. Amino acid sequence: CASSQIRTGELFF.

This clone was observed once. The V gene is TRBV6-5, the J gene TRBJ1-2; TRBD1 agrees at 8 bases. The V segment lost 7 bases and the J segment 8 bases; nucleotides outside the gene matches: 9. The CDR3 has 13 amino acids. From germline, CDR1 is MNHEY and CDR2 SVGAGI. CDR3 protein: CASKRAGGEGYTF. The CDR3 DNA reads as TGTGCCAGCAAAAGGGCAGGGGGCGAAGGCTACACCTTC.

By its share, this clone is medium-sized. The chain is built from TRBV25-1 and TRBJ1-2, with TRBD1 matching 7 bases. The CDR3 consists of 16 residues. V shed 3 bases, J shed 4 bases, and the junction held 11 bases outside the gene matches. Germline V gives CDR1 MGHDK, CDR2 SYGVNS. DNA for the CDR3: TGTGCCAGCAGTGACACCCACAGGGGTCGCGTCTATGGCTACACCTTC. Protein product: CASSDTHRGRVYGYTF.

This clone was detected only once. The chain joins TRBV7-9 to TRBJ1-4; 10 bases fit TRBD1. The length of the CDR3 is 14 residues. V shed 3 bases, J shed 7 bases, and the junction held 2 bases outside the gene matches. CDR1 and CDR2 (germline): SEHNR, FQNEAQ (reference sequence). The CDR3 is CASSLDRGGEKLFF. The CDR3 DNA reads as TGTGCCAGCAGCTTGGACAGGGGGGGTGAAAAACTGTTTTTT.

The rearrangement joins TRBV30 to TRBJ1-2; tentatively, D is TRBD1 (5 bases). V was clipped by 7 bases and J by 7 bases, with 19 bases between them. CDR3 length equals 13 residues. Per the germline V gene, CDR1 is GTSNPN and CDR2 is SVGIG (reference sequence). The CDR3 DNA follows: TGTGCCTCCCAGGTGGGGGGAGTAGGTGGCTACACCTTC. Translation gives CASQVGGVGGYTF.

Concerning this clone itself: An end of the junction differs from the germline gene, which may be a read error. The chain's CDR3 is CASNYPGDPRYTF. The CDR3 DNA follows: TGTGCCAGCAATTACCCAGGGGACCCGCGCTACACCTTC. The chain recombines TRBV6-2 or TRBV6-3 with TRBJ1-2, with D perhaps matching TRBD1 (6 bases). The CDR3 sequence is 13 residues long. CDR1 is MNHEY and CDR2 is SVGEGT in the germline V gene.

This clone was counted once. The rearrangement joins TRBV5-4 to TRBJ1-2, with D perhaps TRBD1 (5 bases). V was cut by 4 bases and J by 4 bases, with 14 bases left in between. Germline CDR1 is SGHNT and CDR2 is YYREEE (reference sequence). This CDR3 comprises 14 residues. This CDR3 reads CASSLPTDRYGYTF. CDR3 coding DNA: TGTGCCAGCAGCCTCCCGACAGACCGCTATGGCTACACCTTC.

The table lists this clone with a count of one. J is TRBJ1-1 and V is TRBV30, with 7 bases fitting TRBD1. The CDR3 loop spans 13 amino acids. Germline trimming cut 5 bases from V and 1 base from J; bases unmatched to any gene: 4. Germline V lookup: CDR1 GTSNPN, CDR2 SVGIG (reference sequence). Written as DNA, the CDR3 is TGTGCCTGGGAGACAGGGTCGAACACTGAAGCTTTCTTT. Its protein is CAWETGSNTEAFF.

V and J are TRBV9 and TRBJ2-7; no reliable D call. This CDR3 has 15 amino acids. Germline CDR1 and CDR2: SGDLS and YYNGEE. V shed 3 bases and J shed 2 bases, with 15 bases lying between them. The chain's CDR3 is CASSAGQGGTYEQYF. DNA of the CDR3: TGTGCCAGCAGCGCCGGTCAAGGCGGAACCTACGAGCAGTACTTC.

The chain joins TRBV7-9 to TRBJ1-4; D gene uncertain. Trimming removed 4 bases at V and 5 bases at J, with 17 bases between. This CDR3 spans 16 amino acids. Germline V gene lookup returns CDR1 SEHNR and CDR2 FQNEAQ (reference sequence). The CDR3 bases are TGTGCCAGCAGCTGGACTCAAGGGAGGAGAAATGAAAAACTGTTTTTT. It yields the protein CASSWTQGRRNEKLFF.

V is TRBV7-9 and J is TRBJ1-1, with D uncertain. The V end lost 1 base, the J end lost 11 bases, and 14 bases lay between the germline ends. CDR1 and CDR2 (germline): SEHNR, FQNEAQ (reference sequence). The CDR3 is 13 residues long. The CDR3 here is CASSLGAGNMAFF. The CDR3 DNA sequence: TGTGCCAGCAGCTTAGGGGCAGGCAATATGGCTTTCTTT.

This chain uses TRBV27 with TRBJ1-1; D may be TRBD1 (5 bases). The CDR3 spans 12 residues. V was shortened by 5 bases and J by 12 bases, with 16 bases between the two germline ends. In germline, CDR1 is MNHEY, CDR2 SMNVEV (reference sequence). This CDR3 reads CASSLFSGRPFF. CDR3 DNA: TGTGCCAGCAGTCTTTTCTCAGGGCGGCCTTTCTTT.

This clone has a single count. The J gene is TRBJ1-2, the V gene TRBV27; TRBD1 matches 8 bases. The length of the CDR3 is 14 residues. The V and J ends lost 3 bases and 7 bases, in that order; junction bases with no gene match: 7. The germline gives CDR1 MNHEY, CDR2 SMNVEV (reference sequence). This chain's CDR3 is CASSLQGAGGGYTF. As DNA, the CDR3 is TGTGCCAGCAGTTTGCAGGGGGCAGGTGGTGGCTACACCTTC.

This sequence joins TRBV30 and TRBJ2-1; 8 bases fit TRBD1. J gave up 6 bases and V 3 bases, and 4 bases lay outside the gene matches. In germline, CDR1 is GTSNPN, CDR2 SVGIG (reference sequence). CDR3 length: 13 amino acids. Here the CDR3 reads CAWRQGEANEQFF. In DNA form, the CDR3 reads TGTGCCTGGAGACAGGGGGAGGCCAATGAGCAGTTCTTC. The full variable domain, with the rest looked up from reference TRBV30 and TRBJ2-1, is SQTIHQWPATLVQPVGSPLSLECTVEGTSNPNLYWYRQAAGRGLQLLFYSVGIGQISSEVPQNLSASRPQDRQFILSSKKLLLSDSGFYLCAWRQGEANEQFFGPGTRLTVL.

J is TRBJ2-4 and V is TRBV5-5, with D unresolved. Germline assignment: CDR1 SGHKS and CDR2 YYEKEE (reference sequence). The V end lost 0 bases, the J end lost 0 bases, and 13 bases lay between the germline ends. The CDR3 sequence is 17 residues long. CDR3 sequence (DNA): TGTGCCAGCAGCTTGGATGTCGCGAGTCTAGCCAAAAACATTCAGTACTTC. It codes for CASSLDVASLAKNIQYF.

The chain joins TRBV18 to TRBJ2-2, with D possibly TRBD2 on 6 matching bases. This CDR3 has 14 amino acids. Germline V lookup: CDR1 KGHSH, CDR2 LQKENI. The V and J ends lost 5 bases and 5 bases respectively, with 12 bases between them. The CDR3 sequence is CASSSRDLTGELFF. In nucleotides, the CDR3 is TGTGCCAGCTCATCCCGGGACTTAACCGGGGAGCTGTTTTTT. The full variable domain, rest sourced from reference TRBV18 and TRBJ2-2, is NAGVMQNPRHLVRRRGQEARLRCSPMKGHSHVYWYRQLPEEGLKFMVYLQKENIIDESGMPKERFSAEFPKEGPSILRIQQVVRGDSAAYFCASSSRDLTGELFFGEGSRLTVL.